This passage covers 2 T cell receptor beta chains from one sample sequenced in a study of cytomegalovirus exposure and HLA in healthy donors. Use of 60 Vbeta and 13 Jbeta primers characterized the PCR. Repertoires were generated with immunoSEQ multiplex PCR, while TCRdb's copy carries only in-frame clones and drops some. The top ten hold 1.5% to 2% of the sample, which has around 180,000 clones, 81% seen once. The material sequenced was PBMCs. The receptors come from a man aged 18 to 30 in good health and CMV-seronegative.

The rearrangement joins TRBV27 to TRBJ2-1, with 13 bases identical to TRBD2. V gave up 8 bases and J gave up 10 bases; unmatched junction bases: 11. This CDR3 comprises 15 residues. Germline-derived CDR1 and CDR2 are MNHEY and SMNVEV (reference sequence). The CDR3 sequence is CASGPRTSGRGEQFF. DNA for the CDR3: TGTGCCAGCGGGCCTCGGACTAGCGGGAGAGGCGAGCAGTTCTTC.

The gene calls are TRBV28 and TRBJ2-7; the match to TRBD2 covers 10 bases. The germline CDR1 and CDR2 sequences are MDHEN and SYDVKM. Trimming took 5 bases from V and 2 from J; bases not matched to a gene: 3. The CDR3 is 14 amino acids. The CDR3 coding sequence is TGTGCCAGCAGTCGGACTAGCGGAACCTACGAGCAGTACTTC. Translating gives CASSRTSGTYEQYF.